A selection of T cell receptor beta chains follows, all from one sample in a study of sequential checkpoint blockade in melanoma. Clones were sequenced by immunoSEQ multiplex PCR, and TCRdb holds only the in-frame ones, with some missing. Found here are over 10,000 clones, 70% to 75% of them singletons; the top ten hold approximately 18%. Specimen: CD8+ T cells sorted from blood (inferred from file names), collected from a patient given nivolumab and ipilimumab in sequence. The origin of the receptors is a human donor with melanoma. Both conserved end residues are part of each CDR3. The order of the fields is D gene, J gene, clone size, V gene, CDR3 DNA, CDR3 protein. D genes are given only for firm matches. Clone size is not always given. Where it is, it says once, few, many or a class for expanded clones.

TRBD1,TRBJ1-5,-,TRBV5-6,TGTGCCAGCAGCTTGTGGCAGGGGGGACAGCCCCAGCATTTT,CASSLWQGGQPQHF
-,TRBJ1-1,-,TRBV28,TGTGCCAGCAGTTTCGAGGTTGTGAACACTGAAGCTTTCTTT,CASSFEVVNTEAFF
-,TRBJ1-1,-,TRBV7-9,TGTGCCAGCAGCCCCGGGGGGCTGGCCTACACTGAAGCTTTCTTT,CASSPGGLAYTEAFF
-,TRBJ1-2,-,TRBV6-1,TGTGCCAGCAGTGAAGCGGGCAGGGCAGGAAACTATGGCTACACCTTC,CASSEAGRAGNYGYTF
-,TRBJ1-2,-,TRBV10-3,TGTGCCATCAGTGAGTCCCCCGGGGGGGTCTATGGCTACACCTTC,CAISESPGGVYGYTF
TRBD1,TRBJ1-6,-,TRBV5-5,TGTGCCAGCAGCCTAGGGACAGACCCAGGGGCCCTCCACTTT,CASSLGTDPGALHF
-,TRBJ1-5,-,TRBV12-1,TGTGCCAGCAGCCCACTCCGGAACAGCCGCAATCAGCCCCAGCATTTT,CASSPLRNSRNQPQHF
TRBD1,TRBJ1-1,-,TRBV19,TGTGCCAGTAGTATACACAGGGGCACTGAAGCTTTCTTT,CASSIHRGTEAFF
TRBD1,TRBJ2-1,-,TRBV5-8,TGTGCCAGCAGTACAGGGGAAAGCTCCTACAATGAGCAGTTCTTC,CASSTGESSYNEQFF
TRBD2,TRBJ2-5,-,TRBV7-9,TGTGCCAGCAGCTTACCTTCGGGGGGTAAGACCCAGTACTTC,CASSLPSGGKTQYF
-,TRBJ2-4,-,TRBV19,TGTGCCAGTAGTATAGGCCGCAGGGCTCTGGACATTCAGTACTTC,CASSIGRRALDIQYF
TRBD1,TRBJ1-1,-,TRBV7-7,TGTGCTAGCAGCGAGGGACAGGGCACTGAAGCTTTCTTT,CASSEGQGTEAFF
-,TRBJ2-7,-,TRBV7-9,TGTGCCAGCAGCTTAGGAGGTATCCACGAGCAGTACTTC,CASSLGGIHEQYF
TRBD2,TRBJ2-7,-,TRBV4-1,TGCGCCAGCAGTCGCACTAGCGGGGGGTTGTACGAGCAGTACTTC,CASSRTSGGLYEQYF
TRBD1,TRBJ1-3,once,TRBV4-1,TGCGCCAGCAGCCAAGATAGGCGCAGGGGGAAAGTCAACACTATATATTTT,CASSQDRRRGKVNTIYF
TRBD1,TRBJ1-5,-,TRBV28,TGTGCCAGCAGTTTATCGGCAGGGGGTCGTCAGCCCCAGCATTTT,CASSLSAGGRQPQHF
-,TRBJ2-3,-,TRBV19,TGTGCCAGTACCGAAAACCCCTACCGACAGAGCACAGATACGCAGTATTTT,CASTENPYRQSTDTQYF
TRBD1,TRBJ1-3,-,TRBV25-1,TGTGCCAGCAGCTCGGGACAGGGCTCGGACACCATATATTTT,CASSSGQGSDTIYF
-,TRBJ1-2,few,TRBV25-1,TGTGCCAGCAGTGAAGTCAGGAAAGGCTACACCTTC,CASSEVRKGYTF
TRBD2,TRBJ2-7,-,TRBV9,TGTGCCAGCAGCTATAGTGGCGGGGGCTCCTACGAGCAGTACTTC,CASSYSGGGSYEQYF
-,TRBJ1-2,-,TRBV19,TGTGCCAGTAGTATAGCCTACTATGGCTACACCTTC,CASSIAYYGYTF
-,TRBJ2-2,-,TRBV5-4,TGTGCCACCAGGTGGGGGGAGAACACCGGGGAGCTGTTTTTT,CATRWGENTGELFF
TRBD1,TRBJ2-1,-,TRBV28,TGTGCCAGCAGTTACCGGACAGGCGGGTCGGGATCAGCGGTCTACAATGAGCAGTTCTTC,CASSYRTGGSGSAVYNEQFF